A selection of T cell receptor beta chains follows, all from one sample in a study of regulatory and conventional T cells in RAG deficiency. Sequencing used immunoSEQ multiplex PCR; TCRdb keeps in-frame clones, though not all of them. This sample carries around 30,000 clones, nearly 95% of them seen once, and the ten largest clones take around 0.2%. The data were also submitted as part of a second study, on regulatory T cells.

Specimen: CD25- CD4+ T cells sorted from blood. These receptors all come from a human donor in good health. The CDR3 runs from the conserved cysteine through the conserved F or W. The order of the fields is CDR3 protein, CDR3 DNA, clone size, V gene, J gene, D gene. The D gene is left open where the match is weak. Expanded clones get a size class; other rows say once, few or many, or leave the size out.

CDR3: CSVSGRAGNTIYF; DNA: TGCAGCGTTTCGGGCAGGGCGGGAAACACCATATATTTT; size: .; V: TRBV29-1; J: TRBJ1-3; D: .
CDR3: CASSLYALDWTGGNYGYTF; DNA: TGTGCCAGCAGCTTATACGCCCTGGATTGGACAGGGGGGAACTATGGCTACACCTTC; size: .; V: TRBV11-2; J: TRBJ1-2; D: TRBD1
CDR3: CASSLETHQETQYF; DNA: TGTGCCAGCAGCTTGGAGACACACCAAGAGACCCAGTACTTC; size: .; V: TRBV5-4; J: TRBJ2-5; D: .
CDR3: CASSAGASGGAEQFF; DNA: TGCGCCAGCAGCGCAGGGGCTAGCGGAGGAGCTGAGCAGTTCTTC; size: .; V: TRBV10-1; J: TRBJ2-1; D: .
CDR3: CASSLGGQGIRGYTF; DNA: TGTGCCAGCAGTTTAGGTGGACAGGGGATTCGGGGCTACACCTTC; size: .; V: TRBV28; J: TRBJ1-2; D: TRBD1
CDR3: CASSQSGPNAKRFFNEKLFF; DNA: TGCGCCAGCAGTCAATCGGGCCCGAACGCCAAACGATTTTTTAATGAAAAACTGTTTTTT; size: .; V: TRBV23-1; J: TRBJ1-4; D: .
CDR3: CASSLGGPSYEQYF; DNA: TGTGCCAGCAGCCTAGGGGGCCCTTCCTACGAGCAGTACTTC; size: .; V: TRBV7-9; J: TRBJ2-7; D: TRBD1
CDR3: CASSAAGTGGETQYF; DNA: TGTGCCAGCAGCGCCGCCGGGACAGGGGGAGAGACCCAGTACTTC; size: .; V: TRBV9; J: TRBJ2-5; D: TRBD1
CDR3: CASSPPGGLQETQYF; DNA: TGTGCCAGCAGCCCCCCTGGCGGTCTACAAGAGACCCAGTACTTC; size: once; V: TRBV6-5; J: TRBJ2-5; D: .
CDR3: CASSPRTGRSFF; DNA: TGTGCCAGCAGCCCCAGGACAGGGAGATCTTTCTTT; size: .; V: TRBV7-9; J: TRBJ1-1; D: TRBD1
CDR3: CSGRTGGRETQYF; DNA: TGCAGCGGTCGGACAGGGGGCCGGGAGACCCAGTACTTC; size: .; V: TRBV29-1; J: TRBJ2-5; D: TRBD1
CDR3: CASSVGTGPGNTGELFF; DNA: TGCGCCAGCAGTGTGGGGACAGGTCCCGGGAACACCGGGGAGCTGTTTTTT; size: .; V: TRBV10-1; J: TRBJ2-2; D: TRBD1